This T cell receptor (beta chain) came from a study of cytomegalovirus exposure and HLA in healthy donors. The CDR3 contains 15 residues. The V gene lost 3 bases and the J gene lost 4 bases, with 15 bases spanning the gap. Germline loops: CDR1 SNHLY, CDR2 FYNNEI. Notes on the study in general: Reportedly, a later analysis found an Asian-associated ancestry cluster had fewer N-insertions than the roughly 700-donor mean.

PCR employed 60 Vbeta and 13 Jbeta primers. Assay: immunoSEQ multiplex PCR; the TCRdb copy retains only in-frame clones and omits some. Its table records around 40,000 clones. For this clone: The target antigen is unknown.

Sequenced: PBMCs. This sequence originates from a man aged 40-55 years in good health and CMV-seropositive. The gene calls are TRBV2 and TRBJ1-2; D not certain. DNA for the CDR3: TGTGCCAGCAGTGACCTCCTAGACGGACTCTATGGCTACACCTTC. This encodes CASSDLLDGLYGYTF.